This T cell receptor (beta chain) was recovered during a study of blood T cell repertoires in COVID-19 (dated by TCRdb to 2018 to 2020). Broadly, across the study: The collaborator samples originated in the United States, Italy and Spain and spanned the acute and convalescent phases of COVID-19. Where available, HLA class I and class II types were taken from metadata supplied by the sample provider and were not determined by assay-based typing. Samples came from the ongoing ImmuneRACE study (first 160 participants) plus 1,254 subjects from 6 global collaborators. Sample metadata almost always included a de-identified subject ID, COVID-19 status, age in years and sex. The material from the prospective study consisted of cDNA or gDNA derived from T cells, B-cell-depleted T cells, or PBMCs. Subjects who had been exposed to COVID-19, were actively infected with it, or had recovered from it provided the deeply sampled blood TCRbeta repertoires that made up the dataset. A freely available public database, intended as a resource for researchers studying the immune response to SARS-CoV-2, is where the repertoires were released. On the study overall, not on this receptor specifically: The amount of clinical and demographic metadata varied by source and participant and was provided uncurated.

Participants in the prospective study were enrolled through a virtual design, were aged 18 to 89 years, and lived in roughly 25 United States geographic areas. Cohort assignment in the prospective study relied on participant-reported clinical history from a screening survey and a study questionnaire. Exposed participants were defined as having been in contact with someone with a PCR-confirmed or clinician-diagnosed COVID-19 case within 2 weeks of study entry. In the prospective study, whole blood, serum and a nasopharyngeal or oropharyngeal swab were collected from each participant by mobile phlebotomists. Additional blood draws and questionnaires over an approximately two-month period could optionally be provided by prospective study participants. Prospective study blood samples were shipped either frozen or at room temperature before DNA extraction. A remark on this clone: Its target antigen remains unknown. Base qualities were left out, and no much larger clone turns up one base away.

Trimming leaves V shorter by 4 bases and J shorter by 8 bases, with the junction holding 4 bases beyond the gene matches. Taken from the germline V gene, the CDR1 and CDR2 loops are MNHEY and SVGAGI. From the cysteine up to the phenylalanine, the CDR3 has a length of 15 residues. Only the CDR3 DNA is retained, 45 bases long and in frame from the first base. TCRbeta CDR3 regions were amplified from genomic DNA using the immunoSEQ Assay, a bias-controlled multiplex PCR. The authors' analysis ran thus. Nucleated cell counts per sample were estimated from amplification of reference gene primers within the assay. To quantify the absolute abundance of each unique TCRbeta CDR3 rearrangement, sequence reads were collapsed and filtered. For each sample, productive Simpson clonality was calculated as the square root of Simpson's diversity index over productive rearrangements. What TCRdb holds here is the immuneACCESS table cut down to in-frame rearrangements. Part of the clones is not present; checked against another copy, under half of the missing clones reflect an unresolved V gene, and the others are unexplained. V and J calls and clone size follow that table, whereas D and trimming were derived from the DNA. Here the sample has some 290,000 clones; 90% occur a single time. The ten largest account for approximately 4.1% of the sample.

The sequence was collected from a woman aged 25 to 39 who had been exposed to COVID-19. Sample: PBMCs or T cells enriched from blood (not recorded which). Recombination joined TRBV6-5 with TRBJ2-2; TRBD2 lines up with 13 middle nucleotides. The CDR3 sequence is CASSSGLAGVGELFF. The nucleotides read TGTGCCAGCAGTTCCGGACTAGCGGGGGTGGGGGAGCTGTTTTTT.